The T cell receptor beta chain described here comes from a study of Graves' ophthalmopathy and Graves' hyperthyroidism. Study-wide findings and caveats: Both an approximately 68% sensitivity and a roughly 72% specificity characterized the model's predictions of ophthalmopathy progression.

Scientists amplified the TCR beta CDR3 regions from RNA transcripts. Amplification began with first-round RT-PCR using HTBI primers, then second-round multiplex PCR was performed. Each CDR3 protein gets one entry after TCRdb re-called the multiplex PCR reads with MiXCR. In the table there are approximately 410,000 distinct CDR3 sequences, roughly 15% of which are singletons. With respect to this clonotype: Its antigen is unknown. A much larger clone differs by one base, so this may be a read error.

Absence of ophthalmopathy within 18 months of follow-up defined stable hyperthyroidism. Hyperthyroidism patients, aged 18 to 65, were newly diagnosed, under 2 months' duration. Symptoms, serum thyroxine and TRAb, thyroid ultrasound, and orbital computed tomography formed the diagnostic basis. Germline-derived CDR1 and CDR2 are MNHEY and SVGAGI. This CDR3 comprises 14 residues. The chain combines TRBV6-5 with TRBJ1-6; no reliable D call. The sample was peripheral blood. This clonotype originated in a woman aged 18 to 35 with stable Graves' hyperthyroidism. The CDR3 DNA sequence: TGTGCCAGCAGTTACGGGAGGGAACGTTCACACCTCCACTTT. Protein product: CASSYGRERSHLHF.